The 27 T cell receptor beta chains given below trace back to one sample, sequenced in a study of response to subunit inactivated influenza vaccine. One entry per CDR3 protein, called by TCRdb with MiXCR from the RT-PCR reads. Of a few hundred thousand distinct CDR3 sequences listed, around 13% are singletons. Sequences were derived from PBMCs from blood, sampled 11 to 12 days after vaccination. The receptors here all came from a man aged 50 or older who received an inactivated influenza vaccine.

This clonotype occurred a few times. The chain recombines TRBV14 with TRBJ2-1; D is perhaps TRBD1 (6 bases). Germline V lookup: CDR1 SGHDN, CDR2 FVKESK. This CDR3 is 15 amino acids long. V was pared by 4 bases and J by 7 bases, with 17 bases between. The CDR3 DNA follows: TGTGCCAGCAGCCGCCGGGACATCCTTTTTAATGAGCAGTTCTTC. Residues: CASSRRDILFNEQFF.

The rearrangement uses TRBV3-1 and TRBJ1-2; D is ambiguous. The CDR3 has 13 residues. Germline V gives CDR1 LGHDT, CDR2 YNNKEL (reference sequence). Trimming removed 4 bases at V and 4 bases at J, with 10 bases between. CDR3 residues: CASSPGPVYGYTF. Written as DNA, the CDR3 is TGTGCCAGCAGCCCAGGACCGGTCTATGGCTACACCTTC.

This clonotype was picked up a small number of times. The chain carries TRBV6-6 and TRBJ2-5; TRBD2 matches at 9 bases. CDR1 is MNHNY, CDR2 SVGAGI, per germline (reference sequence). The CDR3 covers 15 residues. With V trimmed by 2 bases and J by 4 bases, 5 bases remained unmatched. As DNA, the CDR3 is TGTGCCAGCAGTTACGGCGGGGGGGCCCCAGAGACCCAGTACTTC. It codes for CASSYGGGAPETQYF.

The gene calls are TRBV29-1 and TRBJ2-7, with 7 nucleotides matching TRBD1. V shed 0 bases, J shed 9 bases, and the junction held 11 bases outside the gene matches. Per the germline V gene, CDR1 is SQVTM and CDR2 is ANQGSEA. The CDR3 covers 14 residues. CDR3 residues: CSVEDGQARRRQYF. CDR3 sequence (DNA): TGCAGCGTTGAAGATGGACAGGCCCGGCGGCGGCAGTACTTC.

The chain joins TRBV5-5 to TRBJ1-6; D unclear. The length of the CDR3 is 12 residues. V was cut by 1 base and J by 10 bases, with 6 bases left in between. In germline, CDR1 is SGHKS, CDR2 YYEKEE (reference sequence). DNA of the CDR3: TGTGCCAGCAGCTTGTTGTCGTCACCCCTCCACTTT. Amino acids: CASSLLSSPLHF. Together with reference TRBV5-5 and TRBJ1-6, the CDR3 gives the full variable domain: DAGVTQSPTHLIKTRGQQVTLRCSPISGHKSVSWYQQVLGQGPQFIFQYYEKEERGRGNFPDRFSARQFPNYSSELNVNALLLGDSALYLCASSLLSSPLHFGNGTRLTVT.

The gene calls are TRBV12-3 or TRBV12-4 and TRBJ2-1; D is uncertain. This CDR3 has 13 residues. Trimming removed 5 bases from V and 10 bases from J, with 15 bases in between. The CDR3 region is CASSLSVRSEQFF. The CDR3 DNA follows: TGTGCCAGCAGTCTTTCCGTGCGGTCCGAGCAGTTCTTC.

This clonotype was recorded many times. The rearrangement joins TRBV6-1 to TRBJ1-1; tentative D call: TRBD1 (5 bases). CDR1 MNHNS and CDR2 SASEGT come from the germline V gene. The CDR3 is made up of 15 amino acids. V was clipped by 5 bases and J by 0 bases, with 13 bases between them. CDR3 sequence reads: CASSPRERVNTEAFF. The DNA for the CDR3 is TGTGCCAGCAGTCCCAGGGAACGGGTGAACACTGAAGCTTTCTTT.

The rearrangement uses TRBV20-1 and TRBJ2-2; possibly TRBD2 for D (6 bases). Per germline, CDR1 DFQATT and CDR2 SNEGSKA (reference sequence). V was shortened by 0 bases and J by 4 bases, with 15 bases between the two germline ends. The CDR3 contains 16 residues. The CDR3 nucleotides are TGCAGTGCTAGAGAGTCCTGGCGGGGAGGCACCGGGGAGCTGTTTTTT. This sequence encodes CSARESWRGGTGELFF.

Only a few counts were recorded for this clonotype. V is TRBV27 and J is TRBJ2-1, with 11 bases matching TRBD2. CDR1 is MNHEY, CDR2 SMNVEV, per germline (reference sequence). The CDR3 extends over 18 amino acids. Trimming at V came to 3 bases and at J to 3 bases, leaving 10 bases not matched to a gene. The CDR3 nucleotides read TGTGCCAGCAGTTTTGGGTTAGCGGGGGGGCTGGTCTACAATGAGCAGTTCTTC. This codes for CASSFGLAGGLVYNEQFF.

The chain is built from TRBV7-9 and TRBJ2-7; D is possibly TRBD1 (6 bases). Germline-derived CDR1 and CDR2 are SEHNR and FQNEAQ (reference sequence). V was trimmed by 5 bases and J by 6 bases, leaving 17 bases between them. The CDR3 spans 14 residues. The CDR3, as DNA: TGTGCCAGCAGCGCTCAGACAGGTCGGCGCGAGCAGTACTTC. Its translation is CASSAQTGRREQYF. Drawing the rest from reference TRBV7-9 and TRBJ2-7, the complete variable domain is DTGVSQNPRHKITKRGQNVTFRCDPISEHNRLYWYRQTLGQGPEFLTYFQNEAQLEKSRLLSDRFSAERPKGSFSTLEIQRTEQGDSAMYLCASSAQTGRREQYFGPGTRLTVT.

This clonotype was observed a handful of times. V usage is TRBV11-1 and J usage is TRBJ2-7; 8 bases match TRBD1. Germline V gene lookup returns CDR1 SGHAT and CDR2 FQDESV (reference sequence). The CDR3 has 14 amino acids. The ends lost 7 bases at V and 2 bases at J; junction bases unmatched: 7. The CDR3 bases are TGTGCCAGCACCCCGGGACAGGAACCCTACGAGCAGTACTTC. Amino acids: CASTPGQEPYEQYF.

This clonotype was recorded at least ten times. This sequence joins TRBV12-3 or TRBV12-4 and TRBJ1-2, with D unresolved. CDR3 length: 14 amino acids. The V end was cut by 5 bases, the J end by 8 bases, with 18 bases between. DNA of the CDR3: TGTGCCAGCAGTATGGACGGCCCGGTTGGCGGCTACACCTTC. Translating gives CASSMDGPVGGYTF.

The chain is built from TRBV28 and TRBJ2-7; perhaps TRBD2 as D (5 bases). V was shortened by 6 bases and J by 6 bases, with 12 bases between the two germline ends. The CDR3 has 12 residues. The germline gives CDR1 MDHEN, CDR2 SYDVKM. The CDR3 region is CASSWSGVEQYF. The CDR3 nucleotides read TGTGCCAGCAGCTGGTCCGGGGTCGAGCAGTACTTC. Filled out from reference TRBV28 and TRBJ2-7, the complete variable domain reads DVKVTQSSRYLVKRTGEKVFLECVQDMDHENMFWYRQDPGLGLRLIYFSYDVKMKEKGDIPEGYSVSREKKERFSLILESASTNQTSMYLCASSWSGVEQYFGPGTRLTVT.

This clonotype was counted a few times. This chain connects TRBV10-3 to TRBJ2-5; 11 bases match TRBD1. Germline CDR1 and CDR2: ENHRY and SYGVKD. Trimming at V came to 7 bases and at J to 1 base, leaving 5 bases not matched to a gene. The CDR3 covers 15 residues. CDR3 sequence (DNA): TGTGCCATCATGGGAGGGACAGGGGGCCAAGAGACCCAGTACTTC. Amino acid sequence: CAIMGGTGGQETQYF.

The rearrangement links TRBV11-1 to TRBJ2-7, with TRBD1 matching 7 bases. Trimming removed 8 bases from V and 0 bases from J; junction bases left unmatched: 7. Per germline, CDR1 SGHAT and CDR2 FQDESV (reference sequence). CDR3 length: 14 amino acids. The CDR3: CASGTRTGSYEQYF. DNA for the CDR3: TGTGCCAGCGGCACAAGGACAGGCTCCTACGAGCAGTACTTC.

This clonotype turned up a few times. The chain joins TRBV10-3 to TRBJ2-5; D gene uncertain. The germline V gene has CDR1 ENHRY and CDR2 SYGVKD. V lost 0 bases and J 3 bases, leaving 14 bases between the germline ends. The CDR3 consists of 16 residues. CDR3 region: CAISESRAEPKETQYF. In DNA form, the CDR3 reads TGTGCCATCAGTGAGTCTCGGGCCGAACCGAAAGAGACCCAGTACTTC.

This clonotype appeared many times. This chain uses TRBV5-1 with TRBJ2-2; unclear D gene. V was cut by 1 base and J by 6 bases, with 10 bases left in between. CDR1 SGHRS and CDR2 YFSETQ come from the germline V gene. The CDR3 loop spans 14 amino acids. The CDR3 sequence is CASSLLVDAGELFF. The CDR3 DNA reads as TGCGCCAGCAGCTTGCTAGTCGATGCCGGGGAGCTGTTTTTT.

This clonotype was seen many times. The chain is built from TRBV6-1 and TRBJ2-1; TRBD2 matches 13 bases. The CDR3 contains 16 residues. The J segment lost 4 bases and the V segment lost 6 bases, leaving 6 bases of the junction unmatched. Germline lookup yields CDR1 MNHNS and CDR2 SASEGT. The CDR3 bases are TGTGCCAGCAGACGGACTAGCGGGAGTAGTTACAATGAGCAGTTCTTC. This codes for CASRRTSGSSYNEQFF.

The chain's CDR3 is CASSDTGGRALREQYF. Here the CDR3 DNA reads TGTGCCAGCAGTGATACCGGCGGGAGGGCCTTGCGCGAGCAGTACTTC. The V call is TRBV25-1, the J call TRBJ2-7; 9 bases map to TRBD2. In germline, CDR1 is MGHDK, CDR2 SYGVNS. After removal of 3 bases from V and 6 bases from J, the junction contained 12 bases not matched to a gene. The CDR3 runs to 16 residues.

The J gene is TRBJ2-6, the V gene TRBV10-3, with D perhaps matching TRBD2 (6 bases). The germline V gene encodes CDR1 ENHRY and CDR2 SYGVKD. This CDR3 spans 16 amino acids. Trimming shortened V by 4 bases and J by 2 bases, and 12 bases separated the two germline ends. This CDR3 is CAISVSGGTGANVLTF. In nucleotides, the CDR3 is TGTGCCATCAGTGTCTCCGGCGGGACTGGGGCCAACGTCCTGACTTTC.

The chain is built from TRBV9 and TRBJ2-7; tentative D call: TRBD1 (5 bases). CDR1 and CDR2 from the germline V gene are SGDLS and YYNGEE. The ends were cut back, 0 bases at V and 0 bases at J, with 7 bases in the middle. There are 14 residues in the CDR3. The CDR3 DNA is TGTGCCAGCAGCGTAGATCAGGGCTCCTACGAGCAGTACTTC. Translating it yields CASSVDQGSYEQYF.

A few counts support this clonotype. CDR3 in amino acids: CASSQVWGAGELFF. The CDR3 DNA follows: TGTGCCAGCAGCCAAGTTTGGGGTGCCGGGGAGCTGTTTTTT. The J gene is TRBJ2-2, the V gene TRBV4-2, with D hard to call. The germline gives CDR1 LGHNA, CDR2 YNFKEQ. The V end was cut by 1 base, the J end by 6 bases, with 9 bases between. The length of the CDR3 is 14 residues.

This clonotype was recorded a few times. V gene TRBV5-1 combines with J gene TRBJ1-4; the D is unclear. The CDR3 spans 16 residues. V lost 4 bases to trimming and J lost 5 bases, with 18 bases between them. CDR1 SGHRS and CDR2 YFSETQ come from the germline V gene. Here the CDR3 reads CASSLKVREINEKLFF. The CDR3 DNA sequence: TGCGCCAGCAGCCTGAAGGTGCGGGAGATCAATGAAAAACTGTTTTTT.

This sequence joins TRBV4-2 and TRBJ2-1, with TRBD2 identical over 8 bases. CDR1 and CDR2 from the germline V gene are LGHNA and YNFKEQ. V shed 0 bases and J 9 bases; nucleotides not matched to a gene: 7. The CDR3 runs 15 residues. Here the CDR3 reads CASSQDRTSRAEQFF. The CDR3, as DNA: TGTGCCAGCAGCCAAGACCGGACTAGCAGGGCTGAGCAGTTCTTC.

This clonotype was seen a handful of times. The CDR3 region has the DNA TGTGCCAGCAGGCCTACTAGCGGGGCTTACAATGAGCAGTTCTTC. Translation gives CASRPTSGAYNEQFF. The rearrangement joins TRBV7-2 to TRBJ2-1; 10 bases are a match to TRBD2. The length of the CDR3 is 15 residues. V was pared by 6 bases and J by 4 bases, with 6 bases of the junction left unmatched. CDR1 and CDR2 from the germline V gene are SGHTA and FQGNSA. The full variable domain, completed using reference TRBV7-2 and TRBJ2-1, is GAGVSQSPSNKVTEKGKDVELRCDPISGHTALYWYRQSLGQGLEFLIYFQGNSAPDKSGLPSDRFSAERTGGSVSTLTIQRTQQEDSAVYLCASRPTSGAYNEQFFGPGTRLTVL.

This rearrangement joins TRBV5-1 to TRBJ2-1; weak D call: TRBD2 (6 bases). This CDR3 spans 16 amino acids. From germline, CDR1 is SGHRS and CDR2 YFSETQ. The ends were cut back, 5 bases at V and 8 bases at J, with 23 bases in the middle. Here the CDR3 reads CASRQDFGGPGYEQFF. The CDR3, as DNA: TGCGCCAGCAGGCAAGACTTCGGGGGACCGGGCTATGAGCAGTTCTTC.

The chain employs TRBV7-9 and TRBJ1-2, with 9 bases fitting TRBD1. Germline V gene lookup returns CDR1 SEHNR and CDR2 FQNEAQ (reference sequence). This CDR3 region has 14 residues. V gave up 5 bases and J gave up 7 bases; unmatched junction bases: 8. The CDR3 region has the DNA TGTGCCAGCAGCCCCGCGGGACAGGGTCCTGGCTACACCTTC. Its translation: CASSPAGQGPGYTF. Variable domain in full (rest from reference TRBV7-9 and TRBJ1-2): DTGVSQNPRHKITKRGQNVTFRCDPISEHNRLYWYRQTLGQGPEFLTYFQNEAQLEKSRLLSDRFSAERPKGSFSTLEIQRTEQGDSAMYLCASSPAGQGPGYTFGSGTRLTVV.